Sequencing of this T cell receptor (beta chain) was carried out in a study of T cells in Graves' hyperthyroidism and ophthalmopathy. Study-level points and caveats: Prediction of ophthalmopathy progression came a median approximately 6.6 months pre-onset.

In the case of this clonotype: Its antigen is not known.

The investigators amplified TCR beta CDR3 regions from RNA transcripts. The TCR CDR3 first-round RT-PCR relied on the HTBI primer set. One entry per CDR3 protein, called by TCRdb with MiXCR from the multiplex PCR reads. The data hold 450,000 to 700,000 distinct CDR3 sequences, with about half observed a single time. Those patients with uncontrolled infection, other autoimmune disease, pregnancy or lactation were excluded. Input material: peripheral blood or thyroid tissue (not recorded which). The sequence was obtained from an adult woman with Graves' disease, either hyperthyroidism or ophthalmopathy (not recorded which).

DNA of the CDR3: TGCGCCAGCAGCTACCGGGACACCCTCTCTGGAAACACCATATATTTT. Its protein is CASSYRDTLSGNTIYF. The chain is built from TRBV5-1 and TRBJ1-3, with a possible D match to TRBD1 (6 bases). The CDR3 has 16 residues. V was shortened by 3 bases and J by 0 bases, with 13 bases between the two germline ends. The germline V gene has CDR1 SGHRS and CDR2 YFSETQ.